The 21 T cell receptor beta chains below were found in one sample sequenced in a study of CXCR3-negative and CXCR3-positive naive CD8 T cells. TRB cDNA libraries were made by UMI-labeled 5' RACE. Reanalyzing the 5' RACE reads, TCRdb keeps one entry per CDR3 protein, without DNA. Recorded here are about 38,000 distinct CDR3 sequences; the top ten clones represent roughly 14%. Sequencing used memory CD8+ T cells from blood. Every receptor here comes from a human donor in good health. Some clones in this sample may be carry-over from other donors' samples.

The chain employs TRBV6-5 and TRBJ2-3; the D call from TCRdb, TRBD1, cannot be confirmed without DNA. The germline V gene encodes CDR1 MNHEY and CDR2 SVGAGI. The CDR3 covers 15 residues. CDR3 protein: CASRQHRVFPDTQYF.

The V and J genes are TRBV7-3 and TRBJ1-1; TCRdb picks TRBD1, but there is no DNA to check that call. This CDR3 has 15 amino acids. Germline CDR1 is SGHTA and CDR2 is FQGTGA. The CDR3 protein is CASSLTGQPNTEAFF.

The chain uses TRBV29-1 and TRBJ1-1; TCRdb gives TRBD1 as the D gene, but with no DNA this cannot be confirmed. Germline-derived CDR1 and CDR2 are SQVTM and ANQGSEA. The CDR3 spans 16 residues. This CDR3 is CSVDWTGASVNTEAFF.

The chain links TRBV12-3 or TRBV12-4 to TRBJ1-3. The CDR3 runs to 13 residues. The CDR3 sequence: CASSLSSGNTIYF.

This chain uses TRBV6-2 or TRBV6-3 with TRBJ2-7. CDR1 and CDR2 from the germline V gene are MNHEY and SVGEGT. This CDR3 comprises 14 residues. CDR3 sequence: CASSYGSASYEQYF.

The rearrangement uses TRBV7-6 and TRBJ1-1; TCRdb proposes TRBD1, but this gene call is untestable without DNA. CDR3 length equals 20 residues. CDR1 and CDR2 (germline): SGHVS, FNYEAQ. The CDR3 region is CASSLGGQMNWLPFDSEAFF.

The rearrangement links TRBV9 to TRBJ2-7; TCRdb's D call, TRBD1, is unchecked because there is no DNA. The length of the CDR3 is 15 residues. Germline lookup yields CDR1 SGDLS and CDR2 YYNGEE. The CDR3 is CASSVSGTQTHEQYF.

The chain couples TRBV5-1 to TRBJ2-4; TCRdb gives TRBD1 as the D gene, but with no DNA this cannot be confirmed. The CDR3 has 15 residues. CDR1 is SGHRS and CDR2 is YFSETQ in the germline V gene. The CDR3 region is CASSSTGRTPILQYF.

This chain's CDR3 is CASSLVPGLNTGELFF. This chain uses TRBV7-8 with TRBJ2-2; TCRdb proposes TRBD1, but this gene call is untestable without DNA. The CDR3 covers 16 residues. CDR1 is SGHVS and CDR2 is FQNEAQ in the germline V gene.

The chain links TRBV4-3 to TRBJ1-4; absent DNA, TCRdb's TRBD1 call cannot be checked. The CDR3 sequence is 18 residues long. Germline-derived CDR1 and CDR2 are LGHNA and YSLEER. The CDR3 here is CASSQVRRQGPTNEKLFF.

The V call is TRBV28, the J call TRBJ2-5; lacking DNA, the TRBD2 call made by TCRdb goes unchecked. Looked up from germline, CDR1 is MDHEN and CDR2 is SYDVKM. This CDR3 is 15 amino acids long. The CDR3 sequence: CASRARTRTQETQYF.

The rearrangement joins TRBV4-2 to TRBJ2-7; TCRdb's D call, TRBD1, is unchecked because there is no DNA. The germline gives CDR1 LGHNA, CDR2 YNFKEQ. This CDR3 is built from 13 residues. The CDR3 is CASSQLTDLEQYF.

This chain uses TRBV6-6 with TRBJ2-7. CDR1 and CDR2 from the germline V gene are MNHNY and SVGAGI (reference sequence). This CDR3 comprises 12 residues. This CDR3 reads CASTSSSYEQYF.

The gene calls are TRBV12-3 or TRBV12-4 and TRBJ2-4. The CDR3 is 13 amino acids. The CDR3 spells CASSLINGDIQYF.

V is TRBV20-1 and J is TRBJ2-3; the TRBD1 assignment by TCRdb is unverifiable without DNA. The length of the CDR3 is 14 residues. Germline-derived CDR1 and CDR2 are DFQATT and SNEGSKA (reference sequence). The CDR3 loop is CSARVITPGGPQYF.

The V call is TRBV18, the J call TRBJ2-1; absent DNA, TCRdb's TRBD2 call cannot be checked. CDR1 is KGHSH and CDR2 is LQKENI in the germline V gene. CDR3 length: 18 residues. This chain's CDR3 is CASSPLGTSGGPDNEQFF.

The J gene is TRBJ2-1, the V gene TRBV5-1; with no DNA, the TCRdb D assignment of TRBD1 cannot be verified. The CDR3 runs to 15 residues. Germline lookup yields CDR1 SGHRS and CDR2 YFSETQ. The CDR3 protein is CASSLAPGQYNEQFF.

The CDR3 loop is CASSSIAGGPYEQYF. The rearrangement joins TRBV7-9 to TRBJ2-7; checking the TCRdb D call of TRBD2 is not possible without DNA. Germline CDR1 is SEHNR and CDR2 is FQNEAQ (reference sequence). This CDR3 is 15 amino acids long.

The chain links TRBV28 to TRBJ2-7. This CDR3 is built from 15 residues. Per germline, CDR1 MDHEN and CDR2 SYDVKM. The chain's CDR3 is CASSFLIESSYEQYF.

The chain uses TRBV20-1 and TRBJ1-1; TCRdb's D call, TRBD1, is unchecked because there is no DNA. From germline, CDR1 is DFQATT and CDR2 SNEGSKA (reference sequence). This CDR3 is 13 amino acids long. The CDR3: CSALQGRPTEAFF.

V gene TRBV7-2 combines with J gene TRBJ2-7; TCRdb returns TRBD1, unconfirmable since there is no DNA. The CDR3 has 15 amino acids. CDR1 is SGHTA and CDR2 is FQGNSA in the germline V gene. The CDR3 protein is CASSLDRDTPNEQYF. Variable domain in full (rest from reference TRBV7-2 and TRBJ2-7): GAGVSQSPSNKVTEKGKDVELRCDPISGHTALYWYRQSLGQGLEFLIYFQGNSAPDKSGLPSDRFSAERTGGSVSTLTIQRTQQEDSAVYLCASSLDRDTPNEQYFGPGTRLTVT.